Listed below are T cell receptor beta chains from one sample, sequenced in a study of blood T cells in healthy people across ages. MiXCR, applied by TCRdb to the 5' RACE reads, yields one record per CDR3 protein. The repertoire includes 800,000 to 950,000 distinct CDR3 sequences, about 36% of them detected once, and approximately 13% sits in the top ten. Sequences were obtained from blood. Every receptor here comes from a man between 18 and 35 years old in good health. Both conserved end residues are trimmed from each CDR3. D genes are given only for firm matches. For some rows the clone size is stated as once, few or many, or as a class when expanded; others skip it.

d_gene	v_gene	abundance	j_gene	CDR3aa
NA	TRBV20-1	NA	TRBJ1-5	SALKQGNQPQH
TRBD2	TRBV7-2	few	TRBJ2-1	ASSLDPAERGSYNEQF
NA	TRBV18	NA	TRBJ2-1	ASSPPTVSYNEQF
TRBD1	TRBV7-9	NA	TRBJ1-5	ASSLGQGAFQPQH
NA	TRBV27	few	NA	ASSYRDSGATQY
NA	TRBV20-1	many	TRBJ2-1	SASESDTRESSYNEQF
NA	TRBV20-1	NA	TRBJ1-1	SARMPTTAAF
NA	TRBV5-1	many	TRBJ2-7	ASSGNYEQY
NA	TRBV20-1	many	TRBJ2-1	SARGGANYNEQF
TRBD1	TRBV7-8	NA	TRBJ2-7	ASSLWTGKSYEQY
NA	TRBV7-3	NA	TRBJ2-1	ASSVGTSDNEQF
TRBD2	TRBV12-3/TRBV12-4	NA	TRBJ2-1	ANSHFGGSYNEQF
NA	TRBV3-1	NA	TRBJ2-5	ASSQGGTRKETQY
NA	TRBV12-3/TRBV12-4	many	TRBJ1-2	ASKPTANYGYT
NA	TRBV27	few	TRBJ1-5	ASSLGHRNQPQH
NA	TRBV10-3	NA	TRBJ1-6	AIASGGTSPLH
NA	TRBV20-1	NA	TRBJ2-6	SARVQSNVLT
NA	TRBV28	few	TRBJ2-7	ASSFSSRTTFYEQY
TRBD2	TRBV7-2	NA	TRBJ2-1	ASSLASGGNEQF
TRBD2	TRBV6-5	NA	TRBJ2-2	ASSYGGRWRGDTGELF
NA	TRBV6-5	NA	TRBJ1-6	ASSYSGTGNSPLH
TRBD2	TRBV6-2/TRBV6-3	few	TRBJ2-4	ASSKLAGGPKNIQY
TRBD2	TRBV7-3	many	TRBJ2-1	ASSIGGSIYNEQF
NA	TRBV6-5	NA	TRBJ1-2	ASSYRQYYGYT
NA	TRBV12-3/TRBV12-4	NA	TRBJ1-2	ASMAAYGYT
TRBD2	TRBV20-1	many	TRBJ2-3	SARDSGGALDTQY
TRBD2	TRBV6-2/TRBV6-3	NA	TRBJ2-1	ASRGGRTSGGTSYNEQF
TRBD1	TRBV7-9	NA	TRBJ1-6	ASSLQGQGRSPLH
TRBD2	TRBV4-1	NA	TRBJ2-3	ASSQGYGLAGGKDTQY
NA	TRBV7-9	NA	TRBJ2-1	ASVPFGGTYNEQF
NA	TRBV12-3/TRBV12-4	NA	TRBJ1-1	ASTPGGNTVAF
NA	TRBV20-1	NA	TRBJ2-5	SASEGGETQY
NA	TRBV29-1	many	TRBJ2-7	SVVVTYEQY
NA	TRBV5-1	NA	TRBJ2-3	ASSRSRRDTQY
NA	TRBV2	NA	TRBJ2-3	ASSQLLSGSATDTQY
NA	TRBV20-1	many	TRBJ2-7	SATPLRISYEQY
NA	TRBV7-2	NA	TRBJ2-7	ASSLVIERVYEQY
TRBD1	TRBV5-1	NA	TRBJ1-5	ASSQSNRTGRDQPQH
TRBD2	TRBV4-3	many	TRBJ2-7	ASSGTSGEEQY
NA	TRBV6-5	NA	TRBJ2-1	ASSYRGRQF